The text below deals with one TCR beta chain. As yet, its antigen is unknown. 60 Vbeta and 13 Jbeta primers were used in PCR. Sequencing used immunoSEQ multiplex PCR; TCRdb keeps in-frame clones, though not all of them. This sample has around 200,000 clones, with 75% to 85% found just once. The data were obtained in a study of cytomegalovirus exposure and HLA in healthy donors. The study, taken as a whole, reports: Later analysis identified a missense DCLRE1C variant that was linked to TCR beta V- and J-gene trimming.

Germline V lookup: CDR1 SGHRS, CDR2 YFSETQ. Trimming cost V 5 bases and J 7 bases; bases outside gene matches: 20. The CDR3 loop spans 18 amino acids. The receptor's source is a woman in her sixties or seventies in good health and CMV-seropositive. The specimen was PBMCs. The chain couples TRBV5-1 to TRBJ1-1; 10 bases map to TRBD1. Written as DNA, the CDR3 is TGCGCCAGCAGACCGGGACAGGGGAGAGGAAGGGTATCGGGTGAAGCTTTCTTT. This sequence encodes CASRPGQGRGRVSGEAFF. The complete variable domain, with remaining parts taken from reference TRBV5-1 and TRBJ1-1, reads KAGVTQTPRYLIKTRGQQVTLSCSPISGHRSVSWYQQTPGQGLQFLFEYFSETQRNKGNFPGRFSGRQFSNSRSEMNVSTLELGDSALYLCASRPGQGRGRVSGEAFFGQGTRLTVV.